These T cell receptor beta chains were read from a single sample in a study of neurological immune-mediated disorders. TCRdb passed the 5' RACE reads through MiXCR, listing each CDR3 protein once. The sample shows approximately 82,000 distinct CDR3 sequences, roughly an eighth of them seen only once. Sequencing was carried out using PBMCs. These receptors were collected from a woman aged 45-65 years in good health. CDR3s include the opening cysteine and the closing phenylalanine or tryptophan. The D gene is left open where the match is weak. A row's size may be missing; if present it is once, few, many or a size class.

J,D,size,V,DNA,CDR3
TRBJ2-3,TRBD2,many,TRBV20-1,TGCAGTGCGATAATCGGGACTAGGGGTCCAGATACGCAGTATTTT,CSAIIGTRGPDTQYF
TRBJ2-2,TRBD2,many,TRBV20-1,TGCAGTGCGTCGGGGCGCGGGGGAGGTGCCGGGGAGCTGTTTTTT,CSASGRGGGAGELFF
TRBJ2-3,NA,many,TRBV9,TGTGCCAGCAGCGTAGCTGGCGGGAGCACAGATACGCAGTATTTT,CASSVAGGSTDTQYF
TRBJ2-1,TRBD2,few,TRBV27,TGTGCCAGCAGTCCCCTCGGAGCGGGAGACTACAATGAGCAGTTCTTC,CASSPLGAGDYNEQFF
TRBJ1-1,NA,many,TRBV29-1,TGCAGCGTCGCCCACCTAGGGGACACTGAAGCTTTCTTT,CSVAHLGDTEAFF
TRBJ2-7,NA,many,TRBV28,TGTGCCAGCAGCCCTATCGGAGTAGCCTACGAGCAGTACTTC,CASSPIGVAYEQYF
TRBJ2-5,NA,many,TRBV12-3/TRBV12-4,TGTGCCAGCAGTTGGAGTAGCGGTTTTCAAGAGACCCAGTACTTC,CASSWSSGFQETQYF
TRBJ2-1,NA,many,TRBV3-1,TGTGCCAGCAGCCAAGATTGGCAGGGATGGAATGAGCAGTTCTTC,CASSQDWQGWNEQFF
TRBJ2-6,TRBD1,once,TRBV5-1,TGCGCCAGCAGCCGCGGACAGGGTAAGCCCTCTGGGGCCAACGTCCTGACTTTC,CASSRGQGKPSGANVLTF
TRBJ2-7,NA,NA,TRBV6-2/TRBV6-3,TGTGCCAGCAGTTACGGGCCCTCGTGGGGCTACGAGCAGTACTTC,CASSYGPSWGYEQYF
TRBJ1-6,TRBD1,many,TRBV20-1,TGCAGTGCTAGTAAGGGGGCGTTCGACTCACCCCTCCACTTT,CSASKGAFDSPLHF
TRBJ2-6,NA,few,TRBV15,TGTGCCACCAGCAGAGATCTGGGGGCCGGGGCCAACGTCCTGACTTTC,CATSRDLGAGANVLTF
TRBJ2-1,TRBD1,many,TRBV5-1,TGCGCCAGCAGCCTGGACAGGGTTGGCTACAATGAGCAGTTCTTC,CASSLDRVGYNEQFF
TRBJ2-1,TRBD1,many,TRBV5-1,TGTGCCAGCAGTTTGGACAGGGGCTCCTACAATGAGCAGTTCTTC,CASSLDRGSYNEQFF
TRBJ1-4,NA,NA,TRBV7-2,TGTGCCAGCAGCTTGGGACTGAGGGTGGAAAAACTGTTTTTT,CASSLGLRVEKLFF
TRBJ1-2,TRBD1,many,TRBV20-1,TGCAGCGGGACAGGCGACAACTATGGCTACACCTTC,CSGTGDNYGYTF
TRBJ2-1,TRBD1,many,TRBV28,TGTGCCAGCAGTTTATGGACAGGGGGCGCGGACAATGAGCAGTTCTTC,CASSLWTGGADNEQFF
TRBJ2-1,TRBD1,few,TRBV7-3,TGTGCCAGCAGCTTACAGCCAGGGGGCAATGAGCAGTTCTTC,CASSLQPGGNEQFF
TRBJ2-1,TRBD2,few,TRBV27,TGTGCCAGCTTTACTAGCGGGAGACCCAACCCGGCGGTTGAGCAGTTCTTC,CASFTSGRPNPAVEQFF
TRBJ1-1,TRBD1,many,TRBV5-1,TGCGCCACCTCGTGGGGGCCCCAGGGGGGTGAAGCTTTCTTT,CATSWGPQGGEAFF
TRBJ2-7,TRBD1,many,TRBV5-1,TGCGCCAGCAGCCCACGGGACAGAGCCTACGAGCAGTACTTC,CASSPRDRAYEQYF
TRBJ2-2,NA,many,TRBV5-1,TGCGCCAGCAGCTTGGTACAGGGACGCTCGACCGGGGAGCTGTTTTTT,CASSLVQGRSTGELFF
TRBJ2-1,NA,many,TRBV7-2,TGTGCCAGCAGCTGGCGTAGCAATGAGCAGTTCTTC,CASSWRSNEQFF
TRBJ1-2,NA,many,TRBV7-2,TGTGCCAGCAGCTTGGACGGCCTGGGTACCTTC,CASSLDGLGTF
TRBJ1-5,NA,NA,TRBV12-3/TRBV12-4,TGTGCCACCGGGGGGGGAAATCAGCCCCAGCATTTT,CATGGGNQPQHF
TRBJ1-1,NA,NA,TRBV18,TGTGCCAGCTCACCACTAGGGACTGGGGGGCACACTGAAGCTTTCTTT,CASSPLGTGGHTEAFF
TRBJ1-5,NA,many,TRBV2,TGTGCCAGCAGTGTTTCAGCAGCCAAGCAGCCCCAGCATTTT,CASSVSAAKQPQHF
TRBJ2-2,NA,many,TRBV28,TGTGCCAGCAGTTCCCTAGTAAAGGGGTCGACCGGGGAGCTGTTTTTT,CASSSLVKGSTGELFF
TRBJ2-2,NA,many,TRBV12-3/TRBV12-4,TGTGCCAGCACCAGGGGGGACACCGGGGAGCTGTTTTTT,CASTRGDTGELFF
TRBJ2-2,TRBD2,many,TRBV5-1,TGCGCCAGCAGCTCGCCGGGACTAGCGACCGCCGGGGAGCTGTTTTTT,CASSSPGLATAGELFF
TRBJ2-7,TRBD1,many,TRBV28,TGTGCCAGCAGTTTAGGTGGGACAGGGGACTACGAGCAGTACTTC,CASSLGGTGDYEQYF
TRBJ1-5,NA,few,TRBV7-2,TGTGCCAGCAGCTTAGGTCTAGGGTATCAGCCCCAGCATTTT,CASSLGLGYQPQHF
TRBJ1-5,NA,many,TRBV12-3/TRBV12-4,TGTGCCAGCAGTTCGACTCGATCTGAATCGCCCCAGCATTTT,CASSSTRSESPQHF
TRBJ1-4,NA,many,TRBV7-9,TGTGCCAGCAGCACAGACCCGGCTAATGAAAAACTGTTTTTT,CASSTDPANEKLFF
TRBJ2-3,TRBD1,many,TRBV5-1,TGCGCCAGCAGCCGGGACAGGGTTGGGACAGATACGCAGTATTTT,CASSRDRVGTDTQYF
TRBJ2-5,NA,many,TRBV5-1,TGCGCCAGCAGCTTGATGGGACCAGCCGAGACCCAGTACTTC,CASSLMGPAETQYF
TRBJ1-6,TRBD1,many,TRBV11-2,TGTGCCAGCAGCTACAACAGGGGTGGTTCACCCCTCCACTTT,CASSYNRGGSPLHF
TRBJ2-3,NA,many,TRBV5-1,TGCGCCAGCAGCTCCGCTATCCGCACAGATACGCAGTATTTT,CASSSAIRTDTQYF
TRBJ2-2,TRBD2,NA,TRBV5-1,TGCGCCAGCAGCCGGACTAGCGGCCTAGGGAACACCGGGGAGCTGTTTTTT,CASSRTSGLGNTGELFF
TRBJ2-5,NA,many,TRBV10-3,TGTGCCATCAGTGAGGGCCATGGTGGGGTAGAGACCCAGTACTTC,CAISEGHGGVETQYF
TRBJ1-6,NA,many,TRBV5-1,TGCGCCAGCGGCCTTGGTCTCTCCGCGGATAATTCACCCCTCCACTTT,CASGLGLSADNSPLHF
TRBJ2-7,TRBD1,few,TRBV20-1,TGCAGTGCTGGCCGAGGGGACAGAGGATTATACGAGCAGTACTTC,CSAGRGDRGLYEQYF
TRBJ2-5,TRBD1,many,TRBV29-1,TGCAGCGTTGGACAGGGGCAAGAGACCCAGTACTTC,CSVGQGQETQYF
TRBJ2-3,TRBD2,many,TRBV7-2,TGTGCCAGCAGCTTGACTAGCGGGAGTACAGATACGCAGTATTTT,CASSLTSGSTDTQYF
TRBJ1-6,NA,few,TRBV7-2,TGTGCCAGCAGCACCGGGACCGGCACATCAGGCACCCTCCACTTT,CASSTGTGTSGTLHF
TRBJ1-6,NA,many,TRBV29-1,TGCAGCGTATACACCCCTGGAGGAGGAACCCTCCACTTT,CSVYTPGGGTLHF
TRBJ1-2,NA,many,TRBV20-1,TGCAGTGCTAGCCTTTCCGGGGGCAACTATGGCTACACCTTC,CSASLSGGNYGYTF
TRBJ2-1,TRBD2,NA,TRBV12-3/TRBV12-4,TGTGCCAGCAGTTATAGAGCGGGGAGATTCGACAATGAGCAGTTCTTC,CASSYRAGRFDNEQFF
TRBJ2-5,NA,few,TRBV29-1,TGCAGCGTCACAGGGCCGTCGGAGACCCAGTACTTC,CSVTGPSETQYF
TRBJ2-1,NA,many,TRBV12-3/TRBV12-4,TGTGCCAGCAGAGTTTTCCCCGCACAAGAGCAGTTCTTC,CASRVFPAQEQFF
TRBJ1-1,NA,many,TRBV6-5,TGTGCCAGCAGTTTCGACACTGAAGCTTTCTTT,CASSFDTEAFF